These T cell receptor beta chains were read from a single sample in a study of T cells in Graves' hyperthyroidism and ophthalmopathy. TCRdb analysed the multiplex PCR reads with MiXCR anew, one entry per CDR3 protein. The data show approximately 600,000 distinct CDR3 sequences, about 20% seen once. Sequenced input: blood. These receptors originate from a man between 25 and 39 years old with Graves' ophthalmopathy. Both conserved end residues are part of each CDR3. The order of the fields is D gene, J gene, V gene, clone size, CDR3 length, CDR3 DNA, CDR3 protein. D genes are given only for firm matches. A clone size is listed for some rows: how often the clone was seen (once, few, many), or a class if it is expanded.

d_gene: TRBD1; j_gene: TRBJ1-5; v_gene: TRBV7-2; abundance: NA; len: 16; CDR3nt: TGTGCCAGCAGCTTACAGGGGGCATATAGCAATCAGCCCCAGCATTTT; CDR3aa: CASSLQGAYSNQPQHF
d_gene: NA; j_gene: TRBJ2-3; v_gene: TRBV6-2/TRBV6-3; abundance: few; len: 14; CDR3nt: TGTGCCAGCAGTTATGGGGGCGACACAGATACGCAGTATTTT; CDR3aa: CASSYGGDTDTQYF
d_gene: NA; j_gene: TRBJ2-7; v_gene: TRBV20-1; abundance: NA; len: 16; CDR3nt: TGCAGTACCCGTTCTTTAGTTACAGGGAATTCCTACGAGCAGTACTTC; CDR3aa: CSTRSLVTGNSYEQYF
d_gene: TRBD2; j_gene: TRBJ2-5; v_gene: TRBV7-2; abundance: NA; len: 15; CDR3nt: TGTGCCAGCAGCTTACCATCCGGGACTAGTGAGACCCAGTACTTC; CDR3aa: CASSLPSGTSETQYF
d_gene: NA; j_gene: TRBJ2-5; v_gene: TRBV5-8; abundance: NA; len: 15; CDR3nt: TGTGCCAGCAGCCTGGGCAGGGTCCAGGGAGAGACCCAGTACTTC; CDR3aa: CASSLGRVQGETQYF
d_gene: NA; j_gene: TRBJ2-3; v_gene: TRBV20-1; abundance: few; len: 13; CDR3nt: TGCAGTGCTATCGACAGGAGCACAGATACGCAGTATTTT; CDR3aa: CSAIDRSTDTQYF
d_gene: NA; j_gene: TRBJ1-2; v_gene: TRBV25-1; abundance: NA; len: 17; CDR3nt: TGTGCCAGCTTCGGGAGGGGTAGGACAGCTTCTAACTATGGCTACACCTTC; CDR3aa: CASFGRGRTASNYGYTF
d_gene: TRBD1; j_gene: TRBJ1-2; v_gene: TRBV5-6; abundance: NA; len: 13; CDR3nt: TGTGCCAGCCACCGGGACAGTTTGTTTGGCTACACCTTC; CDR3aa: CASHRDSLFGYTF
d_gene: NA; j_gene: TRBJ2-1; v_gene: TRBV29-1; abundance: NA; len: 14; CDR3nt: TGCAGCGTTACAGGATTACAAACCTACAATGAGCAGTTCTTC; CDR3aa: CSVTGLQTYNEQFF
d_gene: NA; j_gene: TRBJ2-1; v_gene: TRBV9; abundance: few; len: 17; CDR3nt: TGTGCCAGCAGCGTAGCTGTTGGCTCTGTGGGGGAGCATGAGCAGTTCTTC; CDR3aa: CASSVAVGSVGEHEQFF
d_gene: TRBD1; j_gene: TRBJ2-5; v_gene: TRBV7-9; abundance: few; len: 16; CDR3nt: TGTGCCAGCAGCCCCGGACAGGGGGGCCGGCAAGAGACCCAGTACTTC; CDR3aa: CASSPGQGGRQETQYF
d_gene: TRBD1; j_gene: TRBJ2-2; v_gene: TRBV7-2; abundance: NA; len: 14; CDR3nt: TGTGCCAGCACCGGACAGGGATACACCGGGGAGCTGTTTTTT; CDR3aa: CASTGQGYTGELFF
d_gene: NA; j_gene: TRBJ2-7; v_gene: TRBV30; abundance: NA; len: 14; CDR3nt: TGTGCCTGGAGCCCTCCTTCTTCGATCTACGAGCAGTACTTC; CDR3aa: CAWSPPSSIYEQYF
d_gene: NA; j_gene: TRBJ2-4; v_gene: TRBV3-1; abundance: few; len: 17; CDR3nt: TGTGCCAGCAGCCAGGCGGACAGTCAATATTTCAAAAACATTCAGTACTTC; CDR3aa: CASSQADSQYFKNIQYF
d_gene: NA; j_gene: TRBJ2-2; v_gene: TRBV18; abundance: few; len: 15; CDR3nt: TGTGCCAGCTCACCGCGGAGCACGAACACCGGGGAGCTGTTTTTT; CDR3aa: CASSPRSTNTGELFF
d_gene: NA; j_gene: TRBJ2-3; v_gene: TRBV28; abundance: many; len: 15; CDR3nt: TGTGCCAGCAGTACCACAGGGAGGGAAACAGATACGCAGTATTTT; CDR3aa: CASSTTGRETDTQYF
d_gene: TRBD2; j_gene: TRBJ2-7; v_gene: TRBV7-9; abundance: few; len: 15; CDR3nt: TGTGCCAGCGTCAGCGGGACGGACTTCTCCTACGAGCAGTACTTC; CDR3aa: CASVSGTDFSYEQYF
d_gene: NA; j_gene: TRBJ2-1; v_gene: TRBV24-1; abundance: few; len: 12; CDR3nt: TGTGCCACCTTAAGTAGCTACAATGAGCAGTTCTTC; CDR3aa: CATLSSYNEQFF
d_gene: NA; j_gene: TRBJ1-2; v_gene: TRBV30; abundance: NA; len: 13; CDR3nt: TGTGCCTGGAGTGAGTCCAGGGCCGGGGGCTACACCTTC; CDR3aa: CAWSESRAGGYTF
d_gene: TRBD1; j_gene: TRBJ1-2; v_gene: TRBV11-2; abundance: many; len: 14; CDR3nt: TGTGCCAGCAGCTTAACAGGGGTTAACTATGGCTACACCTTC; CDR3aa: CASSLTGVNYGYTF
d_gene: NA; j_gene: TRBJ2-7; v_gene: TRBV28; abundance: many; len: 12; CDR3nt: TGTGCCAGCAGTTTCGGTTGGGACGAGCAGTACTTC; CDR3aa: CASSFGWDEQYF
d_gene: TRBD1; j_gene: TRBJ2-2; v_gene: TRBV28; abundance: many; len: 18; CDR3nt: TGTGCCAGCAGTTTGCGGGACAGGGGTTCTAACAGCGCCGGGGAGCTGTTTTTT; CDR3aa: CASSLRDRGSNSAGELFF
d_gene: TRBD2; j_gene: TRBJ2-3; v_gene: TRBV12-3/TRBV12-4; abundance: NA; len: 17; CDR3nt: TGTGCCAGCAGTTTAGGTACTAGCGGGAGGGTTACAGATACGCAGTATTTT; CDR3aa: CASSLGTSGRVTDTQYF
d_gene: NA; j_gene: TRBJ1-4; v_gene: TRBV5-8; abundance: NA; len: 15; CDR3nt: TGTGCCAGCAGCCCCTCTCCCTCAACTAATGAAAAACTGTTTTTT; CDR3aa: CASSPSPSTNEKLFF
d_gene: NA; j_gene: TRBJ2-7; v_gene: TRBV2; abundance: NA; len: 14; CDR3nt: TGTGCCAGCAGGGCCGGGTGGGGCCCCTACGAGCAGTACTTC; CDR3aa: CASRAGWGPYEQYF